This T cell receptor (beta chain) was profiled in a study of low-dose radiotherapy and immunotherapy resistance in tumors. First-strand cDNA relied on TRAV- and TRBV-specific primers spanning alpha and beta chains. A constant-region primer paired with the V-primer adapter amplified TCRs over approximately 20 PCR cycles. TCRdb re-derived calls from the reads in MiXCR, one entry per CDR3 protein. The sample has around 64,000 distinct CDR3 sequences, about 30% seen once. Indicated time point: before trial treatment. Donors received a regimen that comprised nivolumab, ipilimumab, aspirin, low-dose cyclophosphamide and low-dose radiotherapy. The V end lost 0 bases, the J end lost 4 bases, and 9 bases lay between the germline ends. Germline CDR1 reads MNHEY; CDR2 reads SVGEGT. The CDR3 totals 14 residues.

The chain links TRBV6-2 or TRBV6-3 to TRBJ1-2; D uncertain. The TCR was taken from a male donor with rectosigmoid adenocarcinoma. Specimen: PBMCs, collected before treatment. The chain's CDR3 is CASSYSTYGYGYTF. In DNA form, the CDR3 reads TGTGCCAGCAGTTACTCGACATATGGCTATGGCTACACCTTC.